Following are 27 T cell receptor beta chains from one sample sequenced in a study of cytomegalovirus exposure and HLA in healthy donors. Amplification used 60 Vbeta primers and 13 Jbeta primers. Repertoires were generated with immunoSEQ multiplex PCR, while TCRdb's copy carries only in-frame clones and drops some. Of roughly 80,000 clones listed, 62% are singletons. Input material: PBMCs. The source is a male donor in good health and CMV-seropositive.

The chain joins TRBV29-1 to TRBJ2-5; D may be TRBD2 (5 bases). Matching the DNA end better, TRBJ2-7 makes the J call doubtful. From germline, CDR1 is SQVTM and CDR2 ANQGSEA. The CDR3 sequence is 12 residues long. The CDR3 DNA sequence: TGCAGCGTTGTCGGGGAGACCTACGAGCAGTACTTC. This gives the protein CSVVGETYEQYF.

The genes are TRBV30 and TRBJ1-2; D unresolved. Germline-derived CDR1 and CDR2 are GTSNPN and SVGIG (reference sequence). The CDR3 contains 10 residues. The germline V and J ends were trimmed by 8 bases and 8 bases, with 12 bases remaining between them. The CDR3, as DNA: TGTGCCGTTCAGGTCCTGGGCTACACCTTC. Its translation is CAVQVLGYTF.

The rearrangement uses TRBV29-1 and TRBJ2-1; TRBD1 agrees at 11 bases. J lost 6 bases, V lost 6 bases, and 10 bases had no gene match. This CDR3 region has 15 residues. Germline V gene lookup returns CDR1 SQVTM and CDR2 ANQGSEA. CDR3 nucleotides: TGCAGCGTCGCCACTGGACAGGGGGCGCGCAATGAGCAGTTCTTC. It is translated as CSVATGQGARNEQFF.

The chain carries TRBV4-2 and TRBJ2-7, with 9 nucleotides matching TRBD2. The CDR3 contains 15 residues. From germline, CDR1 is LGHNA and CDR2 YNFKEQ. With V trimmed by 4 bases and J by 4 bases, 8 bases remained unmatched. The CDR3 spells CASSPPSGAFYEQYF. As DNA, the CDR3 is TGTGCCAGCAGCCCTCCTAGCGGGGCCTTTTACGAGCAGTACTTC.

The CDR3 loop is CASSRDRNTEAFF. The CDR3 DNA reads as TGTGCCAGCAGCCGGGACAGGAACACTGAAGCTTTCTTT. V and J are TRBV6-1 and TRBJ1-1, with 7 bases fitting TRBD1. J gave up 1 base and V 6 bases, and 2 bases lay outside the gene matches. The germline CDR1 and CDR2 sequences are MNHNS and SASEGT. This CDR3 is built from 13 residues.

This clone was seen a few times. The V call is TRBV7-2, the J call TRBJ1-1, with D possibly matching TRBD1 (5 bases). The CDR3 runs to 14 residues. Germline lookup yields CDR1 SGHTA and CDR2 FQGNSA. The V and J ends lost 5 bases and 10 bases respectively, with 20 bases between them. The CDR3 protein is CASSPGAYTEGAFF. CDR3 coding DNA: TGTGCCAGCAGCCCCGGGGCCTACACGGAGGGAGCTTTCTTT.

This rearrangement joins TRBV28 to TRBJ2-7, with 8 bases matching TRBD2. From germline, CDR1 is MDHEN and CDR2 SYDVKM. This CDR3 contains 16 residues. Trimming at V came to 5 bases and at J to 2 bases, leaving 11 bases not matched to a gene. CDR3 DNA sequence: TGTGCCAGCAGTCTTGGGACTAGGGGGTTCACCTACGAGCAGTACTTC. It translates to CASSLGTRGFTYEQYF.

This clone has just a few counts. The chain has TRBV10-3 and TRBJ2-1; D is uncertain. The CDR3 loop spans 12 amino acids. Trimming took off 8 bases at V and 4 bases at J, with 9 bases between the two ends. Germline CDR1 ENHRY, CDR2 SYGVKD. The chain's CDR3 is CAIGTVYNEQFF. The CDR3 DNA reads TGTGCCATCGGAACAGTATACAATGAGCAGTTCTTC.

The chain uses TRBV27 and TRBJ1-2, with D possibly TRBD1 on 5 matching bases. CDR1 is MNHEY and CDR2 is SMNVEV in the germline V gene (reference sequence). The CDR3 covers 13 residues. V lost 4 bases, J lost 8 bases, and 14 bases lay in between. CDR3 region: CASSSLGGKGYTF. Here the CDR3 DNA reads TGTGCCAGCAGTTCTCTTGGGGGGAAAGGCTACACCTTC.

This clone occurred a few times. J is TRBJ1-2 and V is TRBV6-6; D may be TRBD1 (6 bases). V was shortened by 5 bases and J by 3 bases, with 13 bases between the two germline ends. The length of the CDR3 is 14 residues. Germline V gene sequence: CDR1 MNHNY, CDR2 SVGAGI (reference sequence). In nucleotides, the CDR3 is TGTGCCAGCAGTATCAGGGGTACAGACTATGGCTACACCTTC. Protein sequence: CASSIRGTDYGYTF.

The chain links TRBV27 to TRBJ2-7; 9 nucleotides line up with TRBD1. The CDR3 spans 15 residues. V was pared by 7 bases and J by 5 bases, with 12 bases of the junction left unmatched. The germline gives CDR1 MNHEY, CDR2 SMNVEV (reference sequence). The CDR3 here is CASTKLPGQGHEQYF. The CDR3 bases are TGTGCCAGCACCAAATTACCGGGACAGGGACACGAGCAGTACTTC.

The CDR3 reads CASSSRPGTGNTGELFF. The CDR3 DNA follows: TGTGCCAGCAGCTCACGCCCCGGGACAGGGAACACCGGGGAGCTGTTTTTT. The chain joins TRBV11-1 to TRBJ2-2, with 8 bases lining up with TRBD1. Germline V lookup: CDR1 SGHAT, CDR2 FQDESV (reference sequence). J was trimmed by 1 base and V by 4 bases; bases with no gene match: 8. The CDR3 consists of 17 residues.

The J gene is TRBJ2-5, the V gene TRBV28; D perhaps matches TRBD2 (5 bases). The V and J ends lost 6 bases and 3 bases respectively, with 11 bases between them. The germline CDR1 and CDR2 sequences are MDHEN and SYDVKM. The CDR3 extends over 13 amino acids. CDR3 bases: TGTGCCAGCAGGCCGACGGAGGAAGAGACCCAGTACTTC. It codes for CASRPTEEETQYF.

The chain is built from TRBV29-1 and TRBJ2-7; D not certain. The CDR3 has 13 residues. CDR1 is SQVTM, CDR2 ANQGSEA, per germline. V lost 1 base and J lost 0, with 7 bases in between. The CDR3 reads CSVEVTGSYEQYF. Here the CDR3 DNA reads TGCAGCGTTGAAGTAACCGGCTCCTACGAGCAGTACTTC.

This chain connects TRBV21-1 to TRBJ2-7; the table's TRBD2 call for D was not verified on the DNA. TRBV21-1 is described as a pseudogene. The CDR3 loop spans 13 amino acids. In DNA form, the CDR3 reads TGTGCCAGCACCACCTCTACTATCAACGAGCAGTACTTC. It is translated as CASTTSTINEQYF.

The chain is built from TRBV9 and TRBJ1-1; D is perhaps TRBD1 (6 bases). This CDR3 spans 13 amino acids. Germline values: CDR1 SGDLS, CDR2 YYNGEE. Trimming took off 3 bases at V and 4 bases at J, with 10 bases between the two ends. CDR3 loop: CASSEGGGTEAFF. The CDR3 bases are TGTGCCAGCAGCGAAGGGGGGGGCACTGAAGCTTTCTTT.

The CDR3 loop is CASSLTGAGELFF. CDR3 DNA sequence: TGTGCCAGCAGTCTTACGGGGGCCGGGGAGCTGTTTTTT. The chain has TRBV27 and TRBJ2-2; the D gene is possibly TRBD2 (6 bases). Per germline, CDR1 MNHEY and CDR2 SMNVEV (reference sequence). The CDR3 spans 13 residues. The V gene lost 5 bases and the J gene lost 6 bases, with 10 bases spanning the gap.

This sequence joins TRBV28 and TRBJ1-2; no clear D gene. The CDR3 is made up of 12 amino acids. Trimming shortened V by 6 bases and J by 4 bases, and 9 bases separated the two germline ends. Germline V gene data show CDR1 as MDHEN and CDR2 as SYDVKM. The CDR3 DNA is TGTGCCAGCAGCCCCTTGTCCTATGGCTACACCTTC. It encodes CASSPLSYGYTF.

The chain combines TRBV19 with TRBJ2-3; 9 bases are shared with TRBD1. Germline lookup yields CDR1 LNHDA and CDR2 SQIVND (reference sequence). The V gene end was trimmed by 5 bases and the J gene end by 2 bases; junction bases not matched to a gene: 5. CDR3 length: 15 residues. The CDR3 DNA follows: TGTGCCAGTAGTCTTTGGACAGGGGCCACAGATACGCAGTATTTT. Translation gives CASSLWTGATDTQYF.

This clone was found a few times. This chain connects TRBV11-2 to TRBJ1-2, with D unresolved. The ends were cut back, 1 base at V and 4 bases at J, with 13 bases in the middle. This CDR3 contains 15 residues. The germline CDR1 and CDR2 sequences are SGHAT and FQNNGV. The CDR3 DNA sequence: TGTGCCAGCAGCTTAGGATCTTCAGGAATCTATGGCTACACCTTC. Protein sequence: CASSLGSSGIYGYTF.

The V call is TRBV7-9, the J call TRBJ2-1, with 13 bases lining up with TRBD2. Germline V gives CDR1 SEHNR, CDR2 FQNEAQ (reference sequence). After removal of 5 bases from V and 4 bases from J, the junction contained 11 bases not matched to a gene. The CDR3 has 18 amino acids. Here the CDR3 reads CASSGPGTSGKVYNEQFF. The CDR3 DNA reads TGTGCCAGCAGCGGACCTGGGACTAGCGGGAAAGTATACAATGAGCAGTTCTTC.

The chain couples TRBV7-8 to TRBJ1-1; D remains unclear. This CDR3 comprises 14 residues. Germline V CDR1 and CDR2: SGHVS, FQNEAQ. V was trimmed by 2 bases and J by 5 bases, leaving 12 bases between them. The CDR3 protein is CASSLRGRDTEAFF. Here the CDR3 DNA reads TGTGCCAGCAGCTTACGCGGGAGGGATACTGAAGCTTTCTTT.

This clone appeared a few times. The V call is TRBV12-5, the J call TRBJ1-1, with D unresolved. CDR1 and CDR2 from the germline V gene are LGHNT and FRNRAP. Trimming took off 6 bases at V and 8 bases at J, with 13 bases between the two ends. The CDR3 runs 12 residues. The CDR3 DNA reads as TGTGCTAGTGGGGAACGAGAGGGAGAAGCTTTCTTT. It yields the protein CASGEREGEAFF.

The V call is TRBV4-2, the J call TRBJ2-4; D gene unclear. The ends were cut back, 0 bases at V and 1 base at J, with 7 bases in the middle. Germline CDR1 LGHNA, CDR2 YNFKEQ. The CDR3 runs 15 residues. CDR3 sequence reads: CASSQDTGAKNIQYF. Written as DNA, the CDR3 is TGTGCCAGCAGCCAAGATACCGGGGCCAAAAACATTCAGTACTTC.

This clone has more than one count but fewer than ten. The V and J genes are TRBV6-5 and TRBJ2-7, with TRBD2 matching over 9 bases. The germline V gene encodes CDR1 MNHEY and CDR2 SVGAGI. V dropped 6 bases and J dropped 6; count of bases not matched to a gene: 6. The CDR3 spans 13 residues. CDR3 loop: CASRPSGGREQYF. The CDR3 nucleotides are TGTGCCAGCAGACCCAGCGGGGGGCGCGAGCAGTACTTC.

The chain is built from TRBV5-1 and TRBJ1-1; D is unclear. Trimming removed 0 bases from V and 4 bases from J, with 13 bases in between. The CDR3 sequence is 15 residues long. The germline V gene has CDR1 SGHRS and CDR2 YFSETQ. The CDR3 spells CASSLAGAEGTEAFF. Here the CDR3 DNA reads TGCGCCAGCAGCTTGGCCGGAGCAGAGGGCACTGAAGCTTTCTTT.

This clone came up a few times. The chain is built from TRBV6-6 and TRBJ1-2, with 12 positions matching TRBD1. Unmatched junction bases numbered 9, after V lost 5 bases and J lost 8 bases. The CDR3 runs 15 residues. The germline V gene encodes CDR1 MNHNY and CDR2 SVGAGI (reference sequence). The CDR3 is CASSQAGQGAGGYTF. The CDR3 DNA sequence: TGTGCCAGCAGTCAAGCGGGACAGGGGGCAGGAGGCTACACCTTC.